This T cell receptor beta chain was found in a study of identical twins (dated by TCRdb to the mid-2010s). Background for the entire study: The study deep-sequenced TCR alpha and beta repertoires from monozygotic twins, unrelated adults of various ages and cord blood to test whether fetal clonotypes persist. To rule out contamination, replicate twin experiments were performed at different times with different library preparation protocols.

The method behind the library was 5' RACE. The data were produced on an Illumina HiSeq 2000. A universal primer binding site was added through template switching, and the final cDNA carried a unique molecular identifier so that TCR cDNA molecules could be counted accurately. Specific primers in the conserved constant-segment region were used to synthesize first-strand cDNA for TCR alpha and beta chains. To control for contamination, every cDNA library carried two barcodes: a SMART-Mk sample barcode plus Illumina barcodes. TruSeq adapter sequences, together with Illumina sample barcodes, were added in two successive PCR steps. TCR alpha and beta cDNA libraries were sequenced on the Illumina HiSeq platform with custom primers. Regarding the original processing steps: MiGEC processed the raw reads to extract unique molecular identifiers, while MiXCR was used to determine the CDR3 positions. For each individual, recombination models were inferred using an EM algorithm with the repgenHMM and IGoR tools. The tcR package in R was used for shared clonotype analysis, with sharing normalized by the product of cloneset sizes. To study raw recombination without the effects of thymic and clonal selection, out-of-frame nonproductive sequences were analyzed. Starting from the raw public reads, TCRdb applied fastp trimming at Q25, assembled clones with MiXCR and retained in-frame beta chains. Entries that share a CDR3 protein sequence are merged under the most common genes and DNA. The V and J calls were determined by TCRdb, not by the authors. A total of hundreds of thousands of distinct CDR3 sequences appear in this sample, 8% to 9% of them only once. The ten largest clonotypes hold 0.8% to 1% of the sample.

Every donor in the study was a healthy Caucasian. Three pairs of female monozygotic twins, all aged about 18 to 30 years, were included in the twin cohort. Peripheral blood mononuclear cells were the source from which RNA for the TCR libraries was isolated. There are 16 amino acids in the CDR3, from cysteine to phenylalanine inclusive. Only CDR3 DNA is held: 48 bases, read in frame from base 1. The V and J ends are trimmed by 4 bases and 5 bases, leaving 20 bases between them. CDR1 is given as MNHEY and CDR2 as SVGAGI, both from the germline V gene. This clonotype was recorded a few times. What antigen it recognizes has not been identified. The input lacks base qualities; no much larger clone sits a single base away. Results and caveats for the whole study, not just this receptor: Conclusions relied on cross-sectional statistical analysis, since the same donors could not be followed over many years. Out-of-frame TCR alpha sharing in monozygotic twins was systematically underestimated by recombination models, whereas sharing between unrelated individuals was in agreement with the recombination models. The excess sharing between twins in beta out-of-frame sequences was weaker because fewer shared sequences reduced the signal-to-noise ratio. Abundant cord blood beta clonotypes had fewer insertions, young adult naive repertoires showed a similar but weaker trend, and memory repertoires showed no such trend. Compared with coincidental sharing between unrelated individuals, out-of-frame TCR alpha sequences shared between twins had an excess of sequences with low generation probability. Invariant T cells such as MAIT and iNKT could partly confound zero-insertion analyses, although diverse VJ usage argued against such confounding for most clonotypes.

These data also formed part of another study, on yellow fever vaccine responses in identical twins. As described in the second report: According to the authors, the vaccine-induced T cell response in identical twins seemed to be partly convergent and partly specific to each individual. In identical twins, the study followed T cell clones that responded to the vaccine with precision.

Source material: PBMCs. This TCR derives from a woman under 30 in good health. Recombination joined TRBV6-5 with TRBJ2-5; the D gene is perhaps TRBD2, from 5 matching bases. Here the CDR3 is given as CASSSVGGSIAETQYF. The DNA sequence is TGTGCCAGCAGTTCGGTCGGAGGCAGCATTGCGGAGACCCAGTACTTC.